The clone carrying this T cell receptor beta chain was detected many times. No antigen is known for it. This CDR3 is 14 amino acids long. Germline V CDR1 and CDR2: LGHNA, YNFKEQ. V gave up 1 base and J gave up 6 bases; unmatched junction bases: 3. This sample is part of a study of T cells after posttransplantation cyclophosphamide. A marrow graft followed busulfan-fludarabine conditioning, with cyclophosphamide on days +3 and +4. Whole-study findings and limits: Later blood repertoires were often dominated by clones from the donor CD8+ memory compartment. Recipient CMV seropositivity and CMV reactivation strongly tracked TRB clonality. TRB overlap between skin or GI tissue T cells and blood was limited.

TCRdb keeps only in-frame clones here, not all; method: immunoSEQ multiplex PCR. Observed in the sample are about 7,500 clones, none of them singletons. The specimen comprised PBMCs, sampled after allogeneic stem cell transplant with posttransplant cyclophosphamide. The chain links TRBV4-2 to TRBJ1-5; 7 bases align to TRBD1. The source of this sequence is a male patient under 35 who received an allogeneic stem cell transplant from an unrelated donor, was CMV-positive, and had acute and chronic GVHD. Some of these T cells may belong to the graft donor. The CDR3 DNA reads TGTGCCAGCAGCCAAGGGGACAGTCCTCAGCCCCAGCATTTT. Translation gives CASSQGDSPQPQHF.